Below, one T cell receptor (beta chain) is given with its context. The data were obtained in a study of blood T cell repertoires in COVID-19. Study as a whole: Material from acute and convalescent COVID-19 was sourced from the United States, Italy and Spain.

Germline V gene sequence: CDR1 MNHEY, CDR2 SVGAGI. V was shortened by 8 bases and J by 5 bases, with 12 bases between the two germline ends. This CDR3 spans 12 amino acids. Clones were sequenced by immunoSEQ multiplex PCR, and TCRdb holds only the in-frame ones, with some missing. The sample includes 380,000 or so clones, around 90% of them seen just once. The genes are TRBV6-5 and TRBJ1-2; possibly TRBD1 for D (5 bases). The receptor's source is a woman aged 40 to 49 with acute COVID-19. Sequences were obtained from PBMCs or T cells enriched from blood (not recorded which). The CDR3 is CASGRGSYGYTF. The CDR3, as DNA: TGTGCCAGCGGACGGGGGAGTTATGGCTACACCTTC.